Listed below are T cell receptor beta chains from one sample, sequenced in a study of metastatic and nonmetastatic thyroid tumors. TCRdb redid the clone calls on the PCR reads using MiXCR. In the table there are about 52,000 clones, over 15% of which are singletons. The source material was blood. These receptors were collected from a female donor with papillary thyroid cancer or a benign thyroid nodule (not recorded which). Some clones in this sample may be carry-over from other donors' samples. Both conserved end residues are part of each CDR3. D genes are given only for firm matches. Only some rows state a clone size, as once, few, many or a class for expanded clones.

d_call,j_call,clone_size,v_call,cdr3_aa,cdr3_nt
TRBD1,TRBJ1-1,many,TRBV19,CASSTPTGTEAFF,TGTGCCAGTAGTACCCCGACAGGGACTGAAGCTTTCTTT
-,TRBJ2-1,-,TRBV6-2/TRBV6-3,CASSYSYVRKSFPYNEQFF,TGTGCCAGCAGTTACTCATATGTCAGGAAGTCTTTCCCCTACAATGAGCAGTTCTTC
-,TRBJ2-7,many,TRBV30,CAWSLSTTDEQYF,TGTGCCTGGAGTTTATCGACTACCGACGAGCAGTACTTC
-,TRBJ1-2,-,TRBV6-1,CASSPKGRGYGYTF,TGTGCCAGCAGCCCCAAAGGGCGGGGCTATGGCTACACCTTC
TRBD2,TRBJ2-5,-,TRBV3-1,CASSQRTSGAQETRYF,TGTGCCAGCAGCCAACGGACTAGCGGGGCCCAAGAGACCCGGTACTTC
-,TRBJ2-7,-,TRBV5-1,CASSPGASYEQYF,TGCGCCAGCAGCCCCGGGGCCTCCTACGAGCAGTACTTC
-,TRBJ1-2,-,TRBV20-1,CSARMTRGRSNYGYTF,TGCAGTGCTAGGATGACCAGGGGCCGATCTAACTATGGCTACACCTTC
TRBD1,TRBJ1-5,many,TRBV20-1,CSARDPGQGDQPQHF,TGCAGTGCTAGAGATCCGGGACAGGGGGATCAGCCCCAGCATTTT
TRBD2,TRBJ2-7,-,TRBV5-1,CASSQGTSGGYEQYF,TGCGCCAGCAGCCAGGGGACTAGCGGGGGCTACGAGCAGTACTTC
TRBD1,TRBJ1-1,many,TRBV29-1,CSVEATGGEAFF,TGCAGCGTTGAAGCTACAGGGGGTGAAGCTTTCTTT
-,TRBJ2-7,few,TRBV27,CASRWAPGYEQHF,TGTGCCAGTAGATGGGCTCCGGGCTACGAGCAGCACTTC
TRBD2,TRBJ2-5,once,TRBV20-1,CSAAAGVMETQYF,TGCAGTGCTGCGGCGGGGGTCATGGAGACCCAGTACTTC
TRBD2,TRBJ2-7,many,TRBV3-1,CASSRTSGYEQYF,TGTGCCAGCAGCCGGACTAGCGGCTACGAGCAGTACTTC
-,TRBJ1-2,many,TRBV2,CASTPSAWEGYTF,TGTGCCAGCACTCCCTCGGCGTGGGAGGGCTACACCTTC
-,TRBJ2-7,-,TRBV6-1,CASGSHSSYEQYF,TGTGCCAGCGGTTCCCATAGCTCATACGAGCAGTACTTC
-,TRBJ1-3,medium-sized,TRBV6-1,CASTLSTVRSGNTIYF,TGTGCCAGCACCTTATCGACAGTCCGCTCTGGAAACACCATATATTTT
-,TRBJ2-7,many,TRBV9,CASSPIGGLSHEQYF,TGTGCCAGCAGCCCGATAGGGGGGTTGAGTCACGAGCAGTACTTC
-,TRBJ2-3,many,TRBV19,CASKPDWGTTDTQYF,TGTGCCAGTAAGCCGGATTGGGGAACCACAGATACGCAGTATTTT
-,TRBJ2-1,few,TRBV24-1,CATSDPVVGNEQFF,TGTGCCACCAGTGACCCTGTTGTGGGGAATGAGCAGTTCTTC
-,TRBJ2-3,many,TRBV27,CASSTPLTDKADTQYF,TGTGCCAGCAGTACTCCATTGACAGATAAGGCAGATACGCAGTATTTT
TRBD1,TRBJ2-1,-,TRBV28,CASSFTRQGYNEQFF,TGTGCCAGCAGCTTCACGAGACAGGGGTACAATGAGCAGTTCTTC
-,TRBJ1-2,-,TRBV2,CASSGVRAPYCYTF,TGTGCCAGCAGTGGAGTCAGGGCCCCCTATTGCTACACCTTC
-,TRBJ2-3,many,TRBV20-1,CSASEDTDTQYF,TGCAGTGCTTCCGAGGACACAGATACGCAGTATTTT
-,TRBJ1-2,many,TRBV28,CASGLPYGYTF,TGTGCCAGTGGTCTGCCATATGGCTACACCTTC
-,TRBJ1-3,-,TRBV19,CASSPLRTGSGNTIYF,TGTGCCAGTAGTCCCCTTCGTACAGGCTCTGGAAACACCATATATTTT
-,TRBJ1-1,many,TRBV18,CASSPPVGGAEAFF,TGTGCCAGCTCACCACCGGTTGGAGGGGCTGAAGCTTTCTTT
-,TRBJ1-3,many,TRBV30,CAWSPSTASGGTIYF,TGTGCCTGGAGTCCTTCGACCGCCTCGGGTGGCACCATATATTTT
TRBD2,TRBJ2-1,many,TRBV20-1,CSAPSSGSRDEQFF,TGCAGTGCGCCCTCTAGCGGGAGCCGCGATGAGCAGTTCTTC
-,TRBJ2-1,few,TRBV12-3/TRBV12-4,CASSEGGGTEQFF,TGTGCCAGCAGCGAAGGGGGGGGTACGGAGCAGTTCTTC
TRBD1,TRBJ2-5,many,TRBV6-1,CASSGTGEETQYF,TGTGCCAGCAGTGGGACAGGGGAAGAGACCCAGTACTTC